This TCR beta chain was found in a study of cytomegalovirus exposure and HLA in healthy donors. The overall study: Inside one of the first data releases sat about 85 million unique TCRs taken from HLA-typed donors.

Study findings and constraints: Later analysis suggested most CMV-associated TCR beta chains were HLA-restricted.

60 Vbeta and 13 Jbeta primers were used in PCR. Clones were read by immunoSEQ multiplex PCR, and TCRdb kept only the in-frame ones, dropping some. The sample carries 150,000 to 200,000 clones, roughly 72% recorded once. In germline, CDR1 is ENHRY, CDR2 SYGVKD. Between the trimmed V and J ends, which lost 2 bases and 3 bases, there was a span of 13 bases. The CDR3 length is 15 residues. A word on this clone: Its antigen is currently unknown.

The specimen was PBMCs. The V and J genes are TRBV10-3 and TRBJ1-1; no definite D call. This TCR came from a woman aged 25 to 39 in good health and CMV-seropositive. In nucleotides, the CDR3 is TGTGCCATCAGTGAGAAGACGACGGGTGACACTGAAGCTTTCTTT. This translates into CAISEKTTGDTEAFF.